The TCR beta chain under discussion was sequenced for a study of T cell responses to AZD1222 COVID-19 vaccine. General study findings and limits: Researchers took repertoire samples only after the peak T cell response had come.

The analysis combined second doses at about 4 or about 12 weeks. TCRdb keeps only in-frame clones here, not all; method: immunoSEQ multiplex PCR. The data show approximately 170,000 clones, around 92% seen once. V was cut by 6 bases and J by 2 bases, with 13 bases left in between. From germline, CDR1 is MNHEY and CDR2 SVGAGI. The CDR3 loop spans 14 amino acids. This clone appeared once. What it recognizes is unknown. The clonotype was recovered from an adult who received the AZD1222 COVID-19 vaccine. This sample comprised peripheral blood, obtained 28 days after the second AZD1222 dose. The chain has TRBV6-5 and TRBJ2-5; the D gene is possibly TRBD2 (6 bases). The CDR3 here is CASREGWYQETQYF. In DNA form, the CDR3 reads TGTGCCAGCAGGGAGGGGTGGTATCAAGAGACCCAGTACTTC.